The 7 T cell receptor beta chains in this list originate from one sample, sequenced in a study of identifying expanded T cells in peripheral blood. Repertoires were generated with immunoSEQ multiplex PCR, while TCRdb's copy carries only in-frame clones and drops some. The sample consists of some 99,000 clones, roughly nine tenths of them appearing once. The sequencing sample was made of blood. The receptor source for this set is a person aged 18 to 75 in good health.

V usage is TRBV7-3 and J usage is TRBJ2-2, with 9 positions matching TRBD1. V trimming: 5 bases; J trimming: 2 bases; junction bases outside the gene matches: 3. This CDR3 is 15 amino acids long. Germline V lookup: CDR1 SGHTA, CDR2 FQGTGA. The chain's CDR3 is CASSAGQGNTGELFF. The DNA of the CDR3 is TGTGCCAGCAGCGCGGGACAGGGAAACACCGGGGAGCTGTTTTTT.

The rearrangement links TRBV6-6 to TRBJ2-3; unclear D gene. Trimming removed 4 bases from V and 2 bases from J, with 16 bases in between. Germline CDR1 is MNHNY and CDR2 is SVGAGI (reference sequence). This CDR3 has 16 residues. CDR3 nucleotide sequence: TGTGCCAGCAGTTCGGGCTTCCGCCCCCCCACAGATACGCAGTATTTT. It yields the protein CASSSGFRPPTDTQYF.

V is TRBV28 and J is TRBJ1-3; no clear D. V shed 6 bases and J shed 3 bases, with 15 bases lying between them. The CDR3 is 15 amino acids. Per germline, CDR1 MDHEN and CDR2 SYDVKM. CDR3 amino acids: CASSRITGLGNTIYF. CDR3 DNA sequence: TGTGCCAGCAGCCGCATTACGGGCCTTGGAAACACCATATATTTT.

The chain uses TRBV27 and TRBJ1-1; D unresolved. Germline CDR1 is MNHEY and CDR2 is SMNVEV (reference sequence). Deletions cut 5 bases from V and 1 base from J, with 11 bases between. CDR3 length: 14 amino acids. CDR3 protein: CASSTNDKNTEAFF. The CDR3, as DNA: TGTGCCAGCAGTACAAACGACAAGAACACTGAAGCTTTCTTT.

This sequence joins TRBV28 and TRBJ1-1; a possible D gene is TRBD1 (6 bases). This CDR3 is built from 15 residues. The germline gives CDR1 MDHEN, CDR2 SYDVKM. Trimming removed 6 bases at V and 8 bases at J, with 22 bases between. CDR3 sequence reads: CASSSRQEGKGEAFF. Written as DNA, the CDR3 is TGTGCCAGCAGCTCTCGACAGGAGGGAAAGGGGGAAGCTTTCTTT.

The sample holds one count of this clone. J is TRBJ1-4 and V is TRBV2; 11 bases map to TRBD1. Germline V gene lookup returns CDR1 SNHLY and CDR2 FYNNEI. V shed 4 bases and J 5 bases; nucleotides not matched to a gene: 9. The CDR3 runs to 17 residues. CDR3 DNA: TGTGCCAGCAGTGGGTACGCCGGGACAGGGGGAAATGAAAAACTGTTTTTT. This encodes CASSGYAGTGGNEKLFF. The variable domain in full, with the rest retrieved from reference TRBV2 and TRBJ1-4, is EPEVTQTPSHQVTQMGQEVILRCVPISNHLYFYWYRQILGQKVEFLVSFYNNEISEKSEIFDDQFSVERPDGSNFTLKIRSTKLEDSAMYFCASSGYAGTGGNEKLFFGSGTQLSVL.

This sequence joins TRBV11-3 and TRBJ1-6; unclear D gene. CDR3 length: 14 amino acids. Germline CDR1 is SGHNT and CDR2 is YENEEA. Trimming shortened V by 0 bases and J by 7 bases, and 7 bases separated the two germline ends. CDR3 sequence: CASSLDTINSPLHF. The CDR3 bases are TGTGCCAGCAGCTTAGACACTATAAATTCACCCCTCCACTTT.